This TCR beta chain was recorded in a study of blood T cell repertoires in COVID-19. Study in general: The United States, Italy and Spain provided the acute and convalescent COVID-19 samples. PBMCs, B-cell-depleted T cells, or T cells were the source of the cDNA or gDNA that made up the material.

Per the original data handling: Counts of nucleated cells, estimated from reference gene primer amplification, were obtained. TCRdb's table, derived via immunoSEQ multiplex PCR, lists solely in-frame clones and lacks some. That table gives V, J and clone size, and the DNA gave D and trimming. The data hold approximately 280,000 clones, with 70% to 90% observed a single time. The sample consisted of peripheral blood. This TCR was sampled from a woman aged 70-85 years with acute or convalescent COVID-19.

DNA for the CDR3: TGTGCCATCAGCTTGGACAGGGGGCCGGGCTACACCTTC. It encodes CAISLDRGPGYTF. The V and J genes are TRBV10-3 and TRBJ1-2; 11 nucleotides match TRBD1. V gave up 6 bases and J gave up 8 bases; unmatched junction bases: 5. CDR3 size: 13 residues. The V gene's germline CDR1 is ENHRY and CDR2 SYGVKD.